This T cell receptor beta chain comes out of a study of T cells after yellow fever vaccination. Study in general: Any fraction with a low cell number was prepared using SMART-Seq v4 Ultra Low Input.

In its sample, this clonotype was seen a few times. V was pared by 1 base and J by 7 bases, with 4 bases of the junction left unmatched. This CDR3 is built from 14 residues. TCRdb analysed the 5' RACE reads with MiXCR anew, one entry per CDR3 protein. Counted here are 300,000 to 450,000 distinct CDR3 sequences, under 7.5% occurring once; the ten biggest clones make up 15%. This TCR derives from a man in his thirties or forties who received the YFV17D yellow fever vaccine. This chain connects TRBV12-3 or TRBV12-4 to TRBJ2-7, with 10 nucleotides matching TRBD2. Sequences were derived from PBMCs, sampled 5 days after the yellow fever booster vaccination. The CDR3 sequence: CASSLESGRGEQYF. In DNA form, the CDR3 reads TGTGCCAGCAGTTTAGAGAGCGGGAGGGGGGAGCAGTACTTC.